The 29 T cell receptor beta chains below all came from one sample that was sequenced in a study of cytomegalovirus exposure and HLA in healthy donors (dated by TCRdb to the late 2010s). Libraries were built with the immunoSEQ multiplex PCR assay. For the multiplex PCR, a mixture combining 60 forward primers for TCR Vbeta segments and 13 reverse primers for TCR Jbeta segments was used. Held by TCRdb, this immuneACCESS table contains in-frame sequences only and omits some clones. Under half of the omission traces to an unresolved V gene where checked; the cause of the rest is unknown. The sample includes fewer than 90,000 clones, with about 81% observed a single time. The ten largest clones capture approximately 7% of the sample. Material: PBMCs. The receptors were sampled from a human donor in good health.

The genes are TRBV5-1 and TRBJ2-3; 8 nucleotides match TRBD1. In germline, CDR1 is SGHRS, CDR2 YFSETQ. Unmatched junction bases numbered 9, after V lost 6 bases and J lost 0 bases. The CDR3 totals 16 residues. The CDR3 DNA sequence: TGCGCCAGCAACTCGGGACAGGCCGTTAGCACAGATACGCAGTATTTT. As protein: CASNSGQAVSTDTQYF.

This chain uses TRBV2 with TRBJ2-2; no clear D gene. CDR3 size: 14 residues. Deletions cut 2 bases from V and 1 base from J, with 5 bases between. CDR1 and CDR2 from the germline V gene are SNHLY and FYNNEI. The CDR3 protein is CASSEYRNTGELFF. DNA for the CDR3: TGTGCCAGCAGTGAATACAGGAACACCGGGGAGCTGTTTTTT.

V usage is TRBV12-5 and J usage is TRBJ2-3, with 14 bases matching TRBD2. With 6 bases clipped from V and 2 bases from J, the junction kept 4 bases outside the gene matches. This CDR3 is 16 amino acids long. Germline CDR1 is LGHNT and CDR2 is FRNRAP. Written as DNA, the CDR3 is TGTGCTAGTGGATGGACTAGCGGGGGGACCACAGATACGCAGTATTTT. Its protein is CASGWTSGGTTDTQYF.

The chain combines TRBV7-8 with TRBJ2-1; 12 positions match TRBD2. J lost 5 bases, V lost 5 bases, and 10 bases had no gene match. The germline V gene has CDR1 SGHVS and CDR2 FQNEAQ. The CDR3 has 17 amino acids. The CDR3 protein is CASSQQIGLAGNNEQFF. The CDR3 DNA reads TGTGCCAGCAGCCAACAAATAGGACTAGCGGGGAACAATGAGCAGTTCTTC.

The chain recombines TRBV9 with TRBJ2-5; TRBD2 matches at 7 bases. There are 15 residues in the CDR3. CDR1 is SGDLS and CDR2 is YYNGEE in the germline V gene. The trim removed 0 bases at V and 1 base at J, leaving 3 bases unmatched. DNA of the CDR3: TGTGCCAGCAGCGTAGTCGGGGGGTTCCAAGAGACCCAGTACTTC. It codes for CASSVVGGFQETQYF.

The chain has TRBV5-8 and TRBJ2-7, with TRBD1 identical over 9 bases. Germline lookup yields CDR1 SGHTS and CDR2 YDEGEE. V dropped 3 bases and J dropped 1; count of bases not matched to a gene: 5. This CDR3 spans 15 amino acids. This CDR3 is CASSSDRGGSYEQYF. The CDR3, as DNA: TGTGCCAGCAGCTCAGACAGGGGGGGTTCCTACGAGCAGTACTTC.

There are a few counts of this clone. V is TRBV2 and J is TRBJ2-7; TRBD1 aligns across 12 bases. The CDR3 sequence is 15 residues long. With V trimmed by 6 bases and J by 3 bases, 6 bases remained unmatched. CDR1 SNHLY and CDR2 FYNNEI come from the germline V gene. The CDR3: CASRRGQGAVYEQYF. Here the CDR3 DNA reads TGTGCCAGCAGGAGGGGACAGGGGGCCGTCTACGAGCAGTACTTC.

V usage is TRBV7-9 and J usage is TRBJ1-1, with 10 bases lining up with TRBD1. The germline CDR1 and CDR2 sequences are SEHNR and FQNEAQ (reference sequence). Losses at the gene ends were 4 bases for V and 3 bases for J; bases not matched to a gene: 8. The CDR3 consists of 16 residues. CDR3: CASSSIPGTGDTEAFF. The DNA of the CDR3 is TGTGCCAGCAGCTCTATCCCCGGGACAGGGGACACTGAAGCTTTCTTT.

J is TRBJ2-3 and V is TRBV9; perhaps TRBD2 as D (6 bases). The CDR3 runs to 20 residues. The germline V and J ends were trimmed by 0 bases and 1 base, with 24 bases remaining between them. From germline, CDR1 is SGDLS and CDR2 YYNGEE. The CDR3 nucleotides are TGTGCCAGCAGCGTAGGGACTCGCAACTGGCCGGAGCGGGGCACAGATACGCAGTATTTT. As protein: CASSVGTRNWPERGTDTQYF.

This clone has only a few counts. DNA of the CDR3: TGTGCCAGCAGTTTTCTAGCTGGCACAGATACGCAGTATTTT. The encoded protein is CASSFLAGTDTQYF. The chain combines TRBV28 with TRBJ2-3, with TRBD2 as a possible D gene (5 bases). Germline CDR1 and CDR2: MDHEN and SYDVKM. This CDR3 contains 14 residues. The V gene lost 3 bases and the J gene lost 1 base, with 8 bases spanning the gap.

This clone has only one observation. The CDR3: CASSTWTGDIYEQYF. DNA of the CDR3: TGTGCCAGCAGCACCTGGACAGGGGATATCTACGAGCAGTACTTC. The J gene is TRBJ2-7, the V gene TRBV11-2; 9 bases map to TRBD1. J lost 3 bases, V lost 5 bases, and 8 bases had no gene match. This CDR3 contains 15 residues. From germline, CDR1 is SGHAT and CDR2 FQNNGV. Full variable domain (remainder filled in from reference TRBV11-2 and TRBJ2-7): EAGVAQSPRYKIIEKRQSVAFWCNPISGHATLYWYQQILGQGPKLLIQFQNNGVVDDSQLPKDRFSAERLKGVDSTLKIQPAKLEDSAVYLCASSTWTGDIYEQYFGPGTRLTVT.

V and J are TRBV7-8 and TRBJ1-1; 8 nucleotides line up with TRBD1. This CDR3 has 16 residues. Germline V gene lookup returns CDR1 SGHVS and CDR2 FQNEAQ. The J segment lost 4 bases and the V segment lost 6 bases, leaving 13 bases of the junction unmatched. In DNA, the CDR3 is TGTGCCAGCAGGACGGGACAGGCAGAGGGGGGCACTGAAGCTTTCTTT. Translating gives CASRTGQAEGGTEAFF.

The gene calls are TRBV9 and TRBJ1-6, with 7 bases identical to TRBD1. Germline V lookup: CDR1 SGDLS, CDR2 YYNGEE. V dropped 7 bases and J dropped 0; count of bases not matched to a gene: 10. The CDR3 is made up of 17 amino acids. CDR3 residues: CASGHGQESSYNSPLHF. CDR3 coding DNA: TGTGCCAGCGGCCACGGACAGGAGAGCTCCTATAATTCACCCCTCCACTTT. The full variable domain, with the rest looked up from reference TRBV9 and TRBJ1-6, is DSGVTQTPKHLITATGQRVTLRCSPRSGDLSVYWYQQSLDQGLQFLIQYYNGEERAKGNILERFSAQQFPDLHSELNLSSLELGDSALYFCASGHGQESSYNSPLHFGNGTRLTVT.

The chain has TRBV7-3 and TRBJ1-2, with TRBD1 matching over 7 bases. In germline, CDR1 is SGHTA, CDR2 FQGTGA. This CDR3 is 14 amino acids long. V dropped 1 base and J dropped 5; count of bases not matched to a gene: 4. The CDR3 is CASSLRGTVYGYTF. In DNA form, the CDR3 reads TGTGCCAGCAGCTTAAGGGGGACAGTTTATGGCTACACCTTC.

V gene TRBV19 combines with J gene TRBJ1-5, with D possibly being TRBD1 (5 bases). V lost 5 bases and J 9 bases, leaving 14 bases between the germline ends. The germline gives CDR1 LNHDA, CDR2 SQIVND (reference sequence). This CDR3 comprises 13 residues. For the CDR3, the DNA is TGTGCCAGTAGTCCGACTGGGACTCCGCCCCAGCATTTT. It translates to CASSPTGTPPQHF.

The J gene is TRBJ2-3, the V gene TRBV27; D ambiguous. This CDR3 is built from 13 residues. Germline CDR1 is MNHEY and CDR2 is SMNVEV (reference sequence). V was shortened by 5 bases and J by 0 bases, with 6 bases between the two germline ends. The CDR3 bases are TGTGCCAGCAGTCCCAGTAGCACAGATACGCAGTATTTT. Its translation: CASSPSSTDTQYF.

The genes are TRBV2 and TRBJ2-1, with 11 bases fitting TRBD2. Unmatched junction bases numbered 6, after V lost 7 bases and J lost 4 bases. CDR1 SNHLY and CDR2 FYNNEI come from the germline V gene. The CDR3 extends over 15 amino acids. CDR3 in amino acids: CASTQTSGAYNEQFF. The CDR3 DNA is TGTGCCAGCACTCAGACTAGCGGGGCTTACAATGAGCAGTTCTTC.

The V gene is TRBV7-6, the J gene TRBJ2-7; TRBD1 matches at 9 bases. The CDR3 runs 15 residues. Germline V gene sequence: CDR1 SGHVS, CDR2 FNYEAQ. V was clipped by 5 bases and J by 5 bases; unmatched bases: 10. The CDR3 sequence is CASSPRQGVRHEQYF. DNA of the CDR3: TGTGCCAGCAGCCCTCGACAGGGGGTCCGGCACGAGCAGTACTTC.

This clone came up a few times. The chain employs TRBV7-9 and TRBJ2-1; 9 bases are shared with TRBD1. Trimming removed 3 bases from V and 7 bases from J; junction bases left unmatched: 7. The CDR3 spans 15 residues. The germline V gene encodes CDR1 SEHNR and CDR2 FQNEAQ (reference sequence). The CDR3 DNA reads TGTGCCAGCAGCTTGCGACAGGGGGTGTATAATGAGCAGTTCTTC. Amino acid sequence: CASSLRQGVYNEQFF. Based on the CDR3 plus reference TRBV7-9 and TRBJ2-1, the full variable domain is DTGVSQNPRHKITKRGQNVTFRCDPISEHNRLYWYRQTLGQGPEFLTYFQNEAQLEKSRLLSDRFSAERPKGSFSTLEIQRTEQGDSAMYLCASSLRQGVYNEQFFGPGTRLTVL.

The chain combines TRBV27 with TRBJ2-7, with TRBD2 as a possible D gene (5 bases). The CDR3 is 12 residues long. Trimming stripped 3 bases from V and 3 bases from J, with 6 bases between. Looked up from germline, CDR1 is MNHEY and CDR2 is SMNVEV (reference sequence). The CDR3 bases are TGTGCCAGCAGTTTCCGGGGCTACGAGCAGTACTTC. Protein: CASSFRGYEQYF.

This clone was seen a single time. The rearrangement links TRBV7-2 to TRBJ1-5; 7 positions agree with TRBD1. Trimming took 4 bases from V and 0 from J; bases not matched to a gene: 9. CDR1 is SGHTA and CDR2 is FQGNSA in the germline V gene. This CDR3 is built from 17 residues. The CDR3 DNA is TGTGCCAGCAGCTCGCAGGGGGGTTTCGGTAGCAATCAGCCCCAGCATTTT. Its protein is CASSSQGGFGSNQPQHF.

The genes are TRBV29-1 and TRBJ1-2; 8 bases are a match to TRBD1. After removal of 3 bases from V and 7 bases from J, the junction contained 7 bases not matched to a gene. Per the germline V gene, CDR1 is SQVTM and CDR2 is ANQGSEA. The CDR3 has 13 amino acids. As DNA, the CDR3 is TGCAGCGTTGATGGACAGGGATCGGGTGGCTACACCTTC. Protein sequence: CSVDGQGSGGYTF. The whole variable domain, filled in from reference TRBV29-1 and TRBJ1-2, reads SAVISQKPSRDICQRGTSLTIQCQVDSQVTMMFWYRQQPGQSLTLIATANQGSEATYESGFVIDKFPISRPNLTFSTLTVSNMSPEDSSIYLCSVDGQGSGGYTFGSGTRLTVV.

The chain combines TRBV25-1 with TRBJ1-1; D might be TRBD1 (5 bases). Trimming removed 4 bases from V and 3 bases from J, with 18 bases in between. Per germline, CDR1 MGHDK and CDR2 SYGVNS. This CDR3 region has 16 residues. The CDR3 protein is CASSVKKGRGDTEAFF. In DNA form, the CDR3 reads TGTGCCAGCAGTGTGAAGAAGGGGCGCGGAGACACTGAAGCTTTCTTT.

J is TRBJ2-5 and V is TRBV23-1; perhaps TRBD2 as D (5 bases). TRBV23-1 is an open reading frame, and its role is uncertain. CDR3 length equals 15 residues. Trimming left V 4 bases short and J 1 base short, with 13 bases between. The CDR3 sequence is CASSRNGGRQETQYF. The CDR3 bases are TGCGCCAGCAGTCGCAACGGAGGACGCCAAGAGACCCAGTACTTC.

The chain employs TRBV9 and TRBJ1-1; D remains unclear. V shed 3 bases and J shed 0 bases, with 9 bases lying between them. This CDR3 region has 14 residues. From germline, CDR1 is SGDLS and CDR2 YYNGEE. The DNA for the CDR3 is TGTGCCAGCAGCGAAAGCGGAGTGAACACTGAAGCTTTCTTT. Its translation: CASSESGVNTEAFF.

The V and J genes are TRBV7-3 and TRBJ2-2; the match to TRBD2 covers 7 bases. Germline CDR1 is SGHTA and CDR2 is FQGTGA. The CDR3 is 16 residues long. The V segment lost 4 bases and the J segment 1 base; nucleotides outside the gene matches: 6. Here the CDR3 DNA reads TGTGCCAGCAGCTCTCCCGGCGGGGGGAACACCGGGGAGCTGTTTTTT. Its protein is CASSSPGGGNTGELFF.

The chain is built from TRBV5-1 and TRBJ2-3; 9 positions match TRBD2. With 2 bases clipped from V and 5 bases from J, the junction kept 6 bases outside the gene matches. This CDR3 has 15 amino acids. Germline values: CDR1 SGHRS, CDR2 YFSETQ. The CDR3 reads CASSFIAGGQDTQYF. The CDR3 nucleotides read TGCGCCAGCAGCTTTATTGCGGGGGGGCAAGATACGCAGTATTTT.

The CDR3 here is CASSIAPRQGMINTEAFF. In DNA, the CDR3 is TGTGCCAGTAGTATAGCCCCCCGACAGGGGATGATCAACACTGAAGCTTTCTTT. The chain has TRBV19 and TRBJ1-1; TRBD1 aligns across 8 bases. The CDR3 is 18 residues long. The germline gives CDR1 LNHDA, CDR2 SQIVND (reference sequence). The ends lost 1 base at V and 2 bases at J; junction bases unmatched: 12.

This sequence joins TRBV5-1 and TRBJ2-1; D perhaps matches TRBD1 (5 bases). The CDR3 runs 13 residues. Germline values: CDR1 SGHRS, CDR2 YFSETQ. Deletions cut 0 bases from V and 12 bases from J, with 13 bases between. This CDR3 is CASSLALGHGQFF. The CDR3 DNA is TGCGCCAGCAGCTTGGCTCTAGGACATGGGCAGTTCTTC.